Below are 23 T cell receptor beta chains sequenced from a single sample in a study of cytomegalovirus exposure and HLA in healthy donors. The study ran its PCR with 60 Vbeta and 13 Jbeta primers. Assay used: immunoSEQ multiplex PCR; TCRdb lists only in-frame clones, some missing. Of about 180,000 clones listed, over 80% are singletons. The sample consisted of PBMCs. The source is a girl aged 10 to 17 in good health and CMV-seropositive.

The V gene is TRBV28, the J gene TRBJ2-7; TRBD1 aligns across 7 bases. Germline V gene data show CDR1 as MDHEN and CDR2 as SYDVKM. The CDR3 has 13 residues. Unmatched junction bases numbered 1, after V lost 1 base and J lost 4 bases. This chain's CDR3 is CASSLSTGYEQYF. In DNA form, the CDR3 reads TGTGCCAGCAGTTTATCGACAGGGTACGAGCAGTACTTC.

The CDR3 DNA reads as TGTGCCAGCAGCGTAGTTGCAGATACCTACAATGAGCAGTTCTTC. It specifies CASSVVADTYNEQFF. This chain uses TRBV9 with TRBJ2-1; no firm D call. The V end lost 0 bases, the J end lost 2 bases, and 9 bases lay between the germline ends. The CDR3 sequence is 15 residues long. CDR1 and CDR2 (germline): SGDLS, YYNGEE.

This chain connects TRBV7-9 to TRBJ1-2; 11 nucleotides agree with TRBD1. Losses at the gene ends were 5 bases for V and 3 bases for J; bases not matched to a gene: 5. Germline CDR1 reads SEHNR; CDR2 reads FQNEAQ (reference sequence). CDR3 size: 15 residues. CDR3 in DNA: TGTGCCAGCAGCATAGGACAGGGGGCATACTATGGCTACACCTTC. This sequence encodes CASSIGQGAYYGYTF.

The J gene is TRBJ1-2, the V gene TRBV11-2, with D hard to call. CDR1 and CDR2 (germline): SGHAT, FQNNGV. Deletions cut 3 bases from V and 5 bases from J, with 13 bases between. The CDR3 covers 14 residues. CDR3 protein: CASSFEGWAYGYTF. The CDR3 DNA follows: TGTGCCAGCAGCTTTGAGGGTTGGGCGTATGGCTACACCTTC.

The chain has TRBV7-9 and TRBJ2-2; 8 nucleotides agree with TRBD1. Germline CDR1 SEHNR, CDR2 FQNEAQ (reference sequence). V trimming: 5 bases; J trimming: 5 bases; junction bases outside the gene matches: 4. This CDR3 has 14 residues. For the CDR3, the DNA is TGTGCCAGCAGCACAAGACAGGGGACCGGGGAGCTGTTTTTT. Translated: CASSTRQGTGELFF. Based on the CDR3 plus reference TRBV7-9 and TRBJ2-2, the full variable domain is DTGVSQNPRHKITKRGQNVTFRCDPISEHNRLYWYRQTLGQGPEFLTYFQNEAQLEKSRLLSDRFSAERPKGSFSTLEIQRTEQGDSAMYLCASSTRQGTGELFFGEGSRLTVL.

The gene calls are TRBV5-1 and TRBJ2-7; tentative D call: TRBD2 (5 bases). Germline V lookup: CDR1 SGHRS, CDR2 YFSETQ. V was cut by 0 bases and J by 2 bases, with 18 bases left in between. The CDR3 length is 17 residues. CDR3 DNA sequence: TGCGCCAGCAGCTTGGCCAGAGGACTTTTAGTGCCCTACGAGCAGTACTTC. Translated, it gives CASSLARGLLVPYEQYF.

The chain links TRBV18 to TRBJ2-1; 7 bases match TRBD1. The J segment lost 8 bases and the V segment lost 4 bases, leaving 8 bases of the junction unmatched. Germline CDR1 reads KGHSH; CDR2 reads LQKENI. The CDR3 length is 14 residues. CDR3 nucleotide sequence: TGTGCCAGCTCACGGACAGGTTCTATGGATGAGCAGTTCTTC. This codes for CASSRTGSMDEQFF.

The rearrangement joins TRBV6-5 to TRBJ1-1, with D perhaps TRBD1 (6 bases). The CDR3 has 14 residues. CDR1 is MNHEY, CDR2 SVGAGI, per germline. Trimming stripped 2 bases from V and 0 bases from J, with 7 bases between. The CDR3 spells CASSYGGLNTEAFF. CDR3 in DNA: TGTGCCAGCAGTTACGGGGGCTTGAACACTGAAGCTTTCTTT.

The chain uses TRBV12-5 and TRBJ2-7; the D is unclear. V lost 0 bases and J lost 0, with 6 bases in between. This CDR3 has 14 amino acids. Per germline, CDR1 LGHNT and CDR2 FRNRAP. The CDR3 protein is CASGLVGFSYEQYF. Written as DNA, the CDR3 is TGTGCTAGTGGTTTGGTCGGGTTCTCCTACGAGCAGTACTTC.

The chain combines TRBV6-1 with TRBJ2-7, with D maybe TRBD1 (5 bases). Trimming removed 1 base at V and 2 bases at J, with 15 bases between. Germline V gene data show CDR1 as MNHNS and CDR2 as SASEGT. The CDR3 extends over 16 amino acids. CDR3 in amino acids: CASSEVSAGWPYEQYF. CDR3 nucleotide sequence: TGTGCCAGCAGTGAAGTATCGGCAGGGTGGCCCTACGAGCAGTACTTC.

CDR3 sequence: CASIRSGQLGYTF. CDR3 nucleotides: TGTGCCAGTATCCGCTCAGGGCAGCTTGGCTACACCTTC. The chain uses TRBV19 and TRBJ1-2, with D tentatively TRBD1 (5 bases). Germline V gene sequence: CDR1 LNHDA, CDR2 SQIVND (reference sequence). V lost 7 bases and J 7 bases, leaving 16 bases between the germline ends. The CDR3 length is 13 residues.

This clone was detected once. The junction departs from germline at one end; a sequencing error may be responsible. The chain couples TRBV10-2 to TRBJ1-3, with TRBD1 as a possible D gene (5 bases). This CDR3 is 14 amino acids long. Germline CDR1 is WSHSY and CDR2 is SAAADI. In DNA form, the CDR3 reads TGCGCCAGCACTGAGGGGCTTGCGGGAAACACCATATATTTT. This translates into CASTEGLAGNTIYF.

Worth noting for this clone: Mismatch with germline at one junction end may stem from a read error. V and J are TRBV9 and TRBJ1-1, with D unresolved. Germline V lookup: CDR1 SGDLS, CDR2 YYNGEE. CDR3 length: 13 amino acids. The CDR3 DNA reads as TGTGCCAGCAGCGTAGGCGGGAATACTGAAGATTTCTTT. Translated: CASSVGGNTEDFF.

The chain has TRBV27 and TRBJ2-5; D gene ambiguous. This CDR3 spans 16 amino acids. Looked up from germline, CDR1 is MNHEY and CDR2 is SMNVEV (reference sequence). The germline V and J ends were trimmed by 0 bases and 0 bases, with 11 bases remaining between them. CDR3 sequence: CASSLSSRRYQETQYF. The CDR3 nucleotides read TGTGCCAGCAGTTTATCGTCTCGCAGGTACCAAGAGACCCAGTACTTC.

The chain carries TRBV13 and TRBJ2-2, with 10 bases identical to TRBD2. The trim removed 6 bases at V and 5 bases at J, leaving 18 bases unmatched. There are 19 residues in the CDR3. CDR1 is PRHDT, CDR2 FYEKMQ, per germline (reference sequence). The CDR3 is CASSSTGRLAGVVTGELFF. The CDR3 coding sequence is TGTGCCAGCAGTTCGACCGGGCGGCTAGCGGGAGTAGTAACCGGGGAGCTGTTTTTT. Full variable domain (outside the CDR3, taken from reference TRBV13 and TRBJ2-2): AAGVIQSPRHLIKEKRETATLKCYPIPRHDTVYWYQQGPGQDPQFLISFYEKMQSDKGSIPDRFSAQQFSDYHSELNMSSLELGDSALYFCASSSTGRLAGVVTGELFFGEGSRLTVL.

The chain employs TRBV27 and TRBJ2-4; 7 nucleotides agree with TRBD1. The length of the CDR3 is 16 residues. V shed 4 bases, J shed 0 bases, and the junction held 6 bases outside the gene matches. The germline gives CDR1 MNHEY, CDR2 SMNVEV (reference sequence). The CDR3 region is CASSSRGTIAKNIQYF. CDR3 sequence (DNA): TGTGCCAGCAGTTCCAGGGGGACCATAGCCAAAAACATTCAGTACTTC.

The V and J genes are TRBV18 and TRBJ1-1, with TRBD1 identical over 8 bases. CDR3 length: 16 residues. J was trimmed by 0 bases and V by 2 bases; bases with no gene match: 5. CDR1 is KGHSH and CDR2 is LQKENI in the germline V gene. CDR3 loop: CASSPWAGGLNTEAFF. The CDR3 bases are TGTGCCAGCTCACCATGGGCAGGGGGCTTGAACACTGAAGCTTTCTTT.

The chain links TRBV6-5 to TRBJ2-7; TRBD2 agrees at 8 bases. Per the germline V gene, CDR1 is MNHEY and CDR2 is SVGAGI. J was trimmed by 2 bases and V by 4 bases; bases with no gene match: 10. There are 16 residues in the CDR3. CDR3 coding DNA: TGTGCCAGCAGTTCCCCCGGGGGTAGCGGGACCTACGAGCAGTACTTC. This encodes CASSSPGGSGTYEQYF.

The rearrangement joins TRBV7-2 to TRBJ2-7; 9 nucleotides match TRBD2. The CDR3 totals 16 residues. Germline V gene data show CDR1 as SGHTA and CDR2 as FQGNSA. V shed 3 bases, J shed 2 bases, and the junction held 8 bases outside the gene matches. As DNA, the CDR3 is TGTGCCAGCAGCTTGCGGGGGGGCGGTACTACCTACGAGCAGTACTTC. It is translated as CASSLRGGGTTYEQYF.

Here the CDR3 reads CASSLDTNGEAFF. CDR3 DNA: TGTGCCAGCAGCTTGGATACGAACGGTGAAGCTTTCTTT. The rearrangement links TRBV5-4 to TRBJ1-1; no clear D. Trimming cost V 0 bases and J 7 bases, with 10 bases left between them. The CDR3 loop spans 13 amino acids. In germline, CDR1 is SGHNT, CDR2 YYREEE (reference sequence).

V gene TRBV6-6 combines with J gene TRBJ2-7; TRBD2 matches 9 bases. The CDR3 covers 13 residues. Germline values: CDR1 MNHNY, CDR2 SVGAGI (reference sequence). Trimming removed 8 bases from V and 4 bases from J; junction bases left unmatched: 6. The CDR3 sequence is CASERGLAYEQYF. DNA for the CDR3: TGTGCCAGCGAGAGGGGACTAGCTTACGAGCAGTACTTC.

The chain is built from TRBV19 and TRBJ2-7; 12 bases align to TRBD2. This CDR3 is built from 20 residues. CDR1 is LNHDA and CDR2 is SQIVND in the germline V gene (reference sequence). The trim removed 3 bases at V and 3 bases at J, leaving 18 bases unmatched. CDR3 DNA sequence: TGTGCCAGTAGTATGAAGAGGGGACTAGCGGGCCGGAATTTTTTCTACGAGCAGTACTTC. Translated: CASSMKRGLAGRNFFYEQYF.

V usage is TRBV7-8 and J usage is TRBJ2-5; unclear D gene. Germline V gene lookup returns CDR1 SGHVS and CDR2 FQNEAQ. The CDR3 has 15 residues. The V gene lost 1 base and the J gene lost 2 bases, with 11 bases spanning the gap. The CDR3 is CASSLVSSRQETQYF. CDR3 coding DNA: TGTGCCAGCAGCTTAGTCTCCAGTCGACAAGAGACCCAGTACTTC.